The 2 T cell receptor beta chains below come from one sample, sequenced in a study of glioma-infiltrating T cells. Using RNA template, CDR3s of TCR alpha and beta were amplified with iRepertoire arm-PCR. TCRdb re-derived calls from the multiplex PCR reads in MiXCR, one entry per CDR3 protein. The data contain around 350,000 distinct CDR3 sequences, roughly two fifths of them singletons. The sample comprised glioma tissue, nonneoplastic brain tissue, or PBMCs (not recorded which). Receptors were obtained from a human donor with low-grade glioma or glioblastoma, undergoing nonglioma brain surgery, or in good health (not recorded which).

A note on this clonotype: A clone one base away is much larger, so this may be a read error. The CDR3 carries no conserved terminal phenylalanine or tryptophan, so it likely arises from a read error. The chain couples TRBV27 to TRBJ1-2; D might be TRBD1 (6 bases). V lost 4 bases to trimming and J lost 7 bases, with 10 bases between them. The CDR3 has 12 residues. In germline, CDR1 is MNHEY, CDR2 SMNVEV (reference sequence). CDR3 coding DNA: TGTGCCAGCAGTTCAAGGGGGTTTGGCTACACCTTG. As protein: CASSSRGFGYTL.

The chain links TRBV12-3 or TRBV12-4 to TRBJ2-7; the D gene could be TRBD1 or TRBD2 (6 bases each). V dropped 1 base and J dropped 1 base, with 14 bases sitting between them. This CDR3 is built from 16 residues. CDR3 coding DNA: TGTGCCAGCAGTTTAGTAAAGGGGGGATCTTCCTACGAGCAGTACTTC. Translated, it gives CASSLVKGGSSYEQYF.